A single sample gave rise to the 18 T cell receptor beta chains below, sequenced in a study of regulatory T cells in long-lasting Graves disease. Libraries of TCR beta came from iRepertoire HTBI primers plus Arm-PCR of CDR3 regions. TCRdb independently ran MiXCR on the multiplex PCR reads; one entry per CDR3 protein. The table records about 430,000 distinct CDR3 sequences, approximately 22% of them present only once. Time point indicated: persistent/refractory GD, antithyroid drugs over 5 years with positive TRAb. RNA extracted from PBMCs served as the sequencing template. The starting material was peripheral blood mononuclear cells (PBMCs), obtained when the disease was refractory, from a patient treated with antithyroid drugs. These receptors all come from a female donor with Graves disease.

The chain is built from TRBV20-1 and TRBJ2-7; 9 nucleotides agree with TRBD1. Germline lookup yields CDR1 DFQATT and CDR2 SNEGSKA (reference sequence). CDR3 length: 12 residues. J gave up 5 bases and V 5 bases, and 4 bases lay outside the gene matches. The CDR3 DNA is TGCAGTGCTGGACAGGGGTCGAACGAGCAGTACTTC. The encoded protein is CSAGQGSNEQYF.

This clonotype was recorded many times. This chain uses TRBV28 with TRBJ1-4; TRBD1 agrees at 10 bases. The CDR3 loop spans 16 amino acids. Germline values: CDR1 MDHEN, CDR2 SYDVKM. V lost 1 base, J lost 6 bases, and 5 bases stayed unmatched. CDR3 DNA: TGTGCCAGCAGTTTATTCGGGACAGGGGTGGATGAAAAACTGTTTTTT. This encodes CASSLFGTGVDEKLFF.

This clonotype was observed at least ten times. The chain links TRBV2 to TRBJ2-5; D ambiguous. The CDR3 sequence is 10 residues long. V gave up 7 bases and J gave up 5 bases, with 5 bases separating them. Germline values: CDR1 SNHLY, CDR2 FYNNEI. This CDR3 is CASIAETQYF. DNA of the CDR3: TGTGCCAGCATCGCCGAGACCCAGTACTTC. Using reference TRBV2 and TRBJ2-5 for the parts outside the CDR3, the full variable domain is EPEVTQTPSHQVTQMGQEVILRCVPISNHLYFYWYRQILGQKVEFLVSFYNNEISEKSEIFDDQFSVERPDGSNFTLKIRSTKLEDSAMYFCASIAETQYFGPGTRLLVL.

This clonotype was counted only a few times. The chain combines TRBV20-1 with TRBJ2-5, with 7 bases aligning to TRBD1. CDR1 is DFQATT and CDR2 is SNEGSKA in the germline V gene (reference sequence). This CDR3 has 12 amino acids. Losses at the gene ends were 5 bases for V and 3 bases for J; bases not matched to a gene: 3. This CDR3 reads CSAPTGEETQYF. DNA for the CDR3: TGCAGTGCTCCCACAGGGGAAGAGACCCAGTACTTC.

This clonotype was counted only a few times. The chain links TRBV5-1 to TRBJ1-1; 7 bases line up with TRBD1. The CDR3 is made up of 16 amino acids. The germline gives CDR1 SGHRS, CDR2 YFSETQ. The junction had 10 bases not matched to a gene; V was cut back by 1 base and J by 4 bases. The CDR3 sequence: CASSLSRDSDGTEAFF. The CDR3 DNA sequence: TGCGCCAGCAGCTTGTCCCGGGACAGTGATGGCACTGAAGCTTTCTTT.

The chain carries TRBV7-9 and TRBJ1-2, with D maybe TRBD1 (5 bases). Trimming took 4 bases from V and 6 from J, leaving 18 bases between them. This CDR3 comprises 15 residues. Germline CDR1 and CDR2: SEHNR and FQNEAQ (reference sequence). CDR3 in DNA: TGTGCCAGCAGCTATCAGGGACTGCGGCGGGATGGCTACACCTTC. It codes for CASSYQGLRRDGYTF. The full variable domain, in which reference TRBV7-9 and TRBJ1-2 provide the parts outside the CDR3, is DTGVSQNPRHKITKRGQNVTFRCDPISEHNRLYWYRQTLGQGPEFLTYFQNEAQLEKSRLLSDRFSAERPKGSFSTLEIQRTEQGDSAMYLCASSYQGLRRDGYTFGSGTRLTVV.

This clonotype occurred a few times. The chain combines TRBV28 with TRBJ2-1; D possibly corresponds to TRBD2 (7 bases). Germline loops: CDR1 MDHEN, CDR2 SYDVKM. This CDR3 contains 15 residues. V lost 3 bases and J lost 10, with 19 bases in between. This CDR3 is CASSFGGRRTKEQFF. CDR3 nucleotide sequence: TGTGCCAGCAGTTTCGGGGGGCGTCGAACAAAAGAGCAGTTCTTC.

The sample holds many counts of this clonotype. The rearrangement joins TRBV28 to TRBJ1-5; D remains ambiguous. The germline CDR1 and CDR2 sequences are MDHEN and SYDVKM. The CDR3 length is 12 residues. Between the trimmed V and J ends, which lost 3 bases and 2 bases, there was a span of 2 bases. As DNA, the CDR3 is TGTGCCAGCAGTTTCGGCAATCAGCCCCAGCATTTT. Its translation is CASSFGNQPQHF.

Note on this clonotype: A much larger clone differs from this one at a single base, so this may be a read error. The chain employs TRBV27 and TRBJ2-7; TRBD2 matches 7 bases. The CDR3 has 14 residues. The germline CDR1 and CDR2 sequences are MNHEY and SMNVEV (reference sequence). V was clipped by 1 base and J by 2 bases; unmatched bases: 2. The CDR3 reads CASSLYGRPYEQYF. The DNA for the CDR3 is TGTGCCAGCAGTTTATACGGGAGGCCCTACGAGCAGTACTTC.

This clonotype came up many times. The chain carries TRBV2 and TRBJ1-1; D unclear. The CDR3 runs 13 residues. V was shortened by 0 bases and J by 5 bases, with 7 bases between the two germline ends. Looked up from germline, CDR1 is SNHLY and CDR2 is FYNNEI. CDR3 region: CASSEARATEAFF. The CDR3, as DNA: TGTGCCAGCAGTGAAGCGCGGGCAACTGAAGCTTTCTTT.

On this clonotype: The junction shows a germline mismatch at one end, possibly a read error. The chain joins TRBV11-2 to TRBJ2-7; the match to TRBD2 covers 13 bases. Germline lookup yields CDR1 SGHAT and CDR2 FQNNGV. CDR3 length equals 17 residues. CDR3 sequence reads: CASSYSWTSGGPYKQYF. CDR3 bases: TGTGCCAGCAGCTACTCGTGGACTAGCGGGGGCCCCTACAAGCAGTACTTC.

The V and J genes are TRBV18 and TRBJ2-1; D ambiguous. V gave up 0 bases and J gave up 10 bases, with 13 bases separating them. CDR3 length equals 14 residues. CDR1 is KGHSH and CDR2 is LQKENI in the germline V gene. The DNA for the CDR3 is TGTGCCAGCTCACCACCGGCTCCCCGCAGGGAGCAGTTCTTC. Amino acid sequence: CASSPPAPRREQFF.

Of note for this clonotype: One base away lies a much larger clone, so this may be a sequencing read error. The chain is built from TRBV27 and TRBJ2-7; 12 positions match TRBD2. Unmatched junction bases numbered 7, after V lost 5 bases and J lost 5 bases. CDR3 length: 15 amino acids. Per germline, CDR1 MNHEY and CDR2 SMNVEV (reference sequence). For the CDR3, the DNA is TGTGCCAGCAGTCCCCGACTAGCGGGAGTCCACGAGCAGTACTTC. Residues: CASSPRLAGVHEQYF.

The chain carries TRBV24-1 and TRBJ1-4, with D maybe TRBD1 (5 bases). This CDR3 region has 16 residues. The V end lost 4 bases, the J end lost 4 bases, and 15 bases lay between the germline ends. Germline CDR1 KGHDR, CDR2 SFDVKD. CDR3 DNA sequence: TGTGCCACCAGTGACCCTGACACTGGGGGTAATGAAAAACTGTTTTTT. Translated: CATSDPDTGGNEKLFF.

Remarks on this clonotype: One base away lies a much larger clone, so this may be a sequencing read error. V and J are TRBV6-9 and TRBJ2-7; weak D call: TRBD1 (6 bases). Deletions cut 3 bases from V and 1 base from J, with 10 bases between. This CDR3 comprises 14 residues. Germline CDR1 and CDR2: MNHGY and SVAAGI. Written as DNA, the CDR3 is TGTGCCAGCAGTTACCCAGGGGAGTCCTACGAGCAGTACTTC. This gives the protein CASSYPGESYEQYF.

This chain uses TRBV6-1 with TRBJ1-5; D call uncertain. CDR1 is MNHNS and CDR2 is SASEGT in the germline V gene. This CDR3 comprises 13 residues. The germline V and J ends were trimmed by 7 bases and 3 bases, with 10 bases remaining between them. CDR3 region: CASTGGVNQPQHF. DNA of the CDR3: TGTGCCAGCACCGGCGGGGTCAATCAGCCCCAGCATTTT.

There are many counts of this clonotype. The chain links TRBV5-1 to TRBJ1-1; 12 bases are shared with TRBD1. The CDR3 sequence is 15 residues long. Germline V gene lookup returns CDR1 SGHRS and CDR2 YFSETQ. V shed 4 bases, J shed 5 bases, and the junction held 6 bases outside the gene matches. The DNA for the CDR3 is TGCGCCAGCAGCACCCAGGGACAGGGGGCGACTGAAGCTTTCTTT. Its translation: CASSTQGQGATEAFF.

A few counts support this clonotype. DNA for the CDR3: TGCAGTGCTAGAGGGCCCTCCCGGGAGACCCAGTACTTC. Its translation: CSARGPSRETQYF. The chain is built from TRBV20-1 and TRBJ2-5; no clear D gene. V gave up 1 base and J gave up 5 bases, with 11 bases separating them. This CDR3 is 13 amino acids long. Germline V gene lookup returns CDR1 DFQATT and CDR2 SNEGSKA (reference sequence).